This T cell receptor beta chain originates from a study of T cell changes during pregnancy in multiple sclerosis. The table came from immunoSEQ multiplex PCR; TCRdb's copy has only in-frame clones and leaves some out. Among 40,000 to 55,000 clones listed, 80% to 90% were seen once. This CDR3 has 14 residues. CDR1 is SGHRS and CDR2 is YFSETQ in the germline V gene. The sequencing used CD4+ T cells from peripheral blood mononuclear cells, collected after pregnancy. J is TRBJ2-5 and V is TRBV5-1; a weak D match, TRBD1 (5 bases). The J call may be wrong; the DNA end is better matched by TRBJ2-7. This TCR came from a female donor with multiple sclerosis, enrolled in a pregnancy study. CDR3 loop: CASSLGQGLDEQYF. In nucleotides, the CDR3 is TGCGCCAGCAGCTTAGGTCAGGGTCTTGACGAGCAGTACTTC.